The next 25 T cell receptor beta chains were all read from a single sample in a study of T cells in Graves' hyperthyroidism and ophthalmopathy. TCR beta CDR3 region amplification was performed from RNA transcripts. A set of HTBI primers served as the primers for a first-round RT-PCR of the TCR CDR3. TCRdb called the multiplex PCR reads again in MiXCR, with one record for every CDR3 protein. The data show about 420,000 distinct CDR3 sequences, 15% to 19% seen once. Input material: blood. Source of these receptors: a woman aged 18 to 35 with Graves' hyperthyroidism.

The rearrangement links TRBV29-1 to TRBJ2-7; D is uncertain. The CDR3 is made up of 10 amino acids. Germline values: CDR1 SQVTM, CDR2 ANQGSEA. The germline V and J ends were trimmed by 4 bases and 7 bases, with 8 bases remaining between them. CDR3 region: CSVGEMEQYF. Here the CDR3 DNA reads TGCAGCGTTGGCGAGATGGAGCAGTACTTC.

This clonotype has ten or more counts. This chain uses TRBV27 with TRBJ1-1; D remains ambiguous. The V end lost 7 bases, the J end lost 5 bases, and 14 bases lay between the germline ends. The V gene's germline CDR1 is MNHEY and CDR2 SMNVEV (reference sequence). This CDR3 comprises 13 residues. CDR3 region: CASKRSTVTEAFF. As DNA, the CDR3 is TGTGCCAGCAAACGGTCAACTGTTACTGAAGCTTTCTTT.

This clonotype was seen a handful of times. This rearrangement joins TRBV7-2 to TRBJ2-5; perhaps TRBD1 as D (7 bases). The CDR3 runs to 16 residues. Trimming shortened V by 1 base and J by 1 base, and 13 bases separated the two germline ends. The germline CDR1 and CDR2 sequences are SGHTA and FQGNSA. CDR3 in DNA: TGTGCCAGCAGCTTAGTGGCGGGACAGCTCCAAGAGACCCAGTACTTC. Translation gives CASSLVAGQLQETQYF.

This clonotype was seen many times. The CDR3 DNA is TGCAGTGCTAGGGGTAAACTAGAGACCAATGAGCAGTTCTTC. This sequence encodes CSARGKLETNEQFF. J is TRBJ2-1 and V is TRBV20-1, with a weak D call TRBD2 (5 bases). The CDR3 has 14 amino acids. The germline V gene has CDR1 DFQATT and CDR2 SNEGSKA (reference sequence). V dropped 3 bases and J dropped 6 bases, with 15 bases sitting between them.

This clonotype has ten or more counts. V gene TRBV27 combines with J gene TRBJ1-2, with D possibly matching TRBD1 (6 bases). CDR3 length: 14 amino acids. V was cut by 6 bases and J by 1 base, with 12 bases left in between. Germline V gene data show CDR1 as MNHEY and CDR2 as SMNVEV (reference sequence). The DNA of the CDR3 is TGTGCCAGCAGCCCCCCGGACAGTAACTATGGCTACACCTTC. Protein sequence: CASSPPDSNYGYTF.

This chain joins TRBV19 and TRBJ1-5; no clear D gene. V was pared by 3 bases and J by 1 base, with 7 bases between. Germline CDR1 LNHDA, CDR2 SQIVND (reference sequence). There are 14 residues in the CDR3. This CDR3 is CASSMTQSNQPQHF. The CDR3 DNA reads as TGTGCCAGTAGTATGACGCAGAGCAATCAGCCCCAGCATTTT.

This clonotype occurred a few times. The genes are TRBV10-2 and TRBJ1-2; the D is unclear. Trimming took 7 bases from V and 5 from J, leaving 14 bases between them. This CDR3 comprises 13 residues. Germline lookup yields CDR1 WSHSY and CDR2 SAAADI. The CDR3 DNA sequence: TGCGCCAGCATAGGAGGTGGGATGTATGGCTACACCTTC. It specifies CASIGGGMYGYTF.

This chain connects TRBV5-1 to TRBJ1-4, with 7 bases matching TRBD1. CDR1 SGHRS and CDR2 YFSETQ come from the germline V gene. J lost 7 bases, V lost 4 bases, and 7 bases had no gene match. This CDR3 has 14 amino acids. CDR3 in DNA: TGCGCCAGCAGCACAGGGGTTCGGGTTGAAAAACTGTTTTTT. Its translation: CASSTGVRVEKLFF.

This clonotype was counted between two and nine times. The V call is TRBV7-8, the J call TRBJ2-1, with D uncertain. This CDR3 has 13 amino acids. V lost 6 bases to trimming and J lost 12 bases, with 18 bases between them. Germline CDR1 reads SGHVS; CDR2 reads FQNEAQ. The CDR3 DNA follows: TGTGCCAGCAGGCCTCGACCCGGTGGCCTGCAGTTCTTC. This sequence encodes CASRPRPGGLQFF.

Many counts were recorded for this clonotype. This chain uses TRBV28 with TRBJ2-3, with D tentatively TRBD2 (5 bases). The CDR3 is 15 amino acids. Trimming pared 1 base from V and 6 bases from J, leaving 14 bases between. Looked up from germline, CDR1 is MDHEN and CDR2 is SYDVKM. CDR3 coding DNA: TGTGCCAGCAGTTTATCTGTTTTTAGAGGGGATACGCAGTATTTT. Amino acids: CASSLSVFRGDTQYF.

CDR3: CASSLWGAKETQYF. Here the CDR3 DNA reads TGTGCCAGCAGCTTGTGGGGGGCTAAGGAGACCCAGTACTTC. V gene TRBV5-6 combines with J gene TRBJ2-5; D is perhaps TRBD1 or TRBD2 (6 bases each). The germline V gene has CDR1 SGHDT and CDR2 YYEEEE. V lost 1 base, J lost 5 bases, and 12 bases lay in between. The CDR3 is 14 amino acids.

The chain employs TRBV19 and TRBJ2-7; D possibly corresponds to TRBD2 (5 bases). This CDR3 comprises 15 residues. Trimming stripped 7 bases from V and 2 bases from J, with 18 bases between. Germline loops: CDR1 LNHDA, CDR2 SQIVND (reference sequence). CDR3: CASMPGGLGTYEQYF. The CDR3 DNA reads TGTGCCAGTATGCCTGGCGGGCTGGGAACCTACGAGCAGTACTTC.

The CDR3 coding sequence is TGTGCCAGCAGTTTAAACAGGGAAAGTGGAGCTTTCTTT. Its protein product is CASSLNRESGAFF. The chain employs TRBV6-9 and TRBJ1-1; D might be TRBD1 (6 bases). V lost 4 bases and J lost 10, with 16 bases in between. The length of the CDR3 is 13 residues. CDR1 and CDR2 from the germline V gene are MNHGY and SVAAGI.

In its sample, this clonotype was seen many times. This sequence joins TRBV6-5 and TRBJ1-1; D is uncertain. V lost 0 bases and J 4 bases, leaving 6 bases between the germline ends. The CDR3 sequence is 13 residues long. CDR1 is MNHEY, CDR2 SVGAGI, per germline. Here the CDR3 reads CASSYSGRTEAFF. DNA of the CDR3: TGTGCCAGCAGTTACTCAGGGCGCACTGAAGCTTTCTTT.

This clonotype was seen at least ten times. The chain has TRBV20-1 and TRBJ1-2; D might be TRBD1 (5 bases). Germline V gene sequence: CDR1 DFQATT, CDR2 SNEGSKA (reference sequence). This CDR3 has 15 residues. Trimming pared 3 bases from V and 4 bases from J, leaving 18 bases between. CDR3 DNA: TGCAGTGCTAGTCCCGTGGGGGGGGGAAGCTATGGCTACACCTTC. Translation: CSASPVGGGSYGYTF.

This clonotype occurred many times. The chain joins TRBV4-1 to TRBJ2-1; TRBD1 matches at 8 bases. The CDR3 contains 15 residues. Germline V CDR1 and CDR2: MGHRA, YSYEKL. The ends lost 1 base at V and 4 bases at J; junction bases unmatched: 3. The CDR3 loop is CASSQGDRNYNEQFF. CDR3 coding DNA: TGCGCCAGCAGCCAAGGGGACAGGAATTACAATGAGCAGTTCTTC.

Turning to this clonotype: Being one base from a much bigger clone, this may be a read error. No conserved phenylalanine or tryptophan ends this CDR3, so it is likely a read error. This sequence joins TRBV5-1 and TRBJ2-1, with D perhaps TRBD2 (6 bases). The V gene's germline CDR1 is SGHRS and CDR2 YFSETQ. The CDR3 runs to 14 residues. V lost 4 bases to trimming and J lost 6 bases, with 14 bases between them. CDR3 in DNA: TGCGCCAGCAGCAAGGACTACCCGCTCAATGAGCAGTTCCTC. It yields the protein CASSKDYPLNEQFL.

This clonotype was observed a few times. J is TRBJ1-4 and V is TRBV7-2; possibly TRBD1 for D (6 bases). The CDR3 consists of 16 residues. Deletions cut 0 bases from V and 4 bases from J, with 12 bases between. The germline V gene encodes CDR1 SGHTA and CDR2 FQGNSA. The CDR3 reads CASSLAGTGFNEKLFF. CDR3 nucleotide sequence: TGTGCCAGCAGCTTAGCGGGTACAGGGTTTAATGAAAAACTGTTTTTT.

This clonotype was observed many times. This chain joins TRBV6-1 and TRBJ1-6; D ambiguous. The CDR3 runs 13 residues. V lost 10 bases and J 8 bases, leaving 15 bases between the germline ends. Germline lookup yields CDR1 MNHNS and CDR2 SASEGT. The CDR3, as DNA: TGTGCCACCCGAGGGCTGTCCTATTCACCCCTCCACTTT. The encoded protein is CATRGLSYSPLHF.

This clonotype was seen a handful of times. V and J are TRBV5-8 and TRBJ1-2; tentatively, D is TRBD1 (5 bases). The germline CDR1 and CDR2 sequences are SGHTS and YDEGEE. The germline V and J ends were trimmed by 0 bases and 8 bases, with 17 bases remaining between them. The CDR3 totals 15 residues. The CDR3 sequence: CASSLAPGHPGGYTF. In DNA form, the CDR3 reads TGTGCCAGCAGCTTGGCCCCCGGACACCCAGGCGGCTACACCTTC.

In this sample, this clonotype turned up a few times. The V gene is TRBV6-1, the J gene TRBJ2-2, with D tentatively TRBD2 (6 bases). Trimming cost V 5 bases and J 6 bases, with 25 bases left between them. Looked up from germline, CDR1 is MNHNS and CDR2 is SASEGT. This CDR3 is 18 amino acids long. The CDR3 here is CASSPIPAGTTGAGELFF. The CDR3 bases are TGTGCCAGCAGTCCCATTCCTGCGGGGACGACGGGGGCCGGGGAGCTGTTTTTT.

This clonotype was observed a few times. The chain has TRBV20-1 and TRBJ2-1, with D maybe TRBD2 (5 bases). Between the trimmed V and J ends, which lost 5 bases and 3 bases, there was a span of 17 bases. This CDR3 spans 15 amino acids. The germline V gene encodes CDR1 DFQATT and CDR2 SNEGSKA (reference sequence). The CDR3 DNA reads TGCAGTGCTCGTAGCGACCTGAACCACTACAATGAGCAGTTCTTC. As protein: CSARSDLNHYNEQFF.

This clonotype was seen repeatedly, ten times or more. The rearrangement uses TRBV28 and TRBJ2-7; 7 bases agree with TRBD1. CDR3 length: 15 amino acids. Trimming cost V 5 bases and J 0 bases; bases outside gene matches: 7. Germline V gene sequence: CDR1 MDHEN, CDR2 SYDVKM. CDR3 in amino acids: CASSLPRGSSYEQYF. DNA for the CDR3: TGTGCCAGCAGTCTTCCCAGGGGGAGCTCCTACGAGCAGTACTTC. The variable domain in full, with the rest retrieved from reference TRBV28 and TRBJ2-7, is DVKVTQSSRYLVKRTGEKVFLECVQDMDHENMFWYRQDPGLGLRLIYFSYDVKMKEKGDIPEGYSVSREKKERFSLILESASTNQTSMYLCASSLPRGSSYEQYFGPGTRLTVT.

This clonotype was observed at least ten times. The chain has TRBV15 and TRBJ2-7; D not resolved. Trimming cost V 0 bases and J 5 bases, with 11 bases left between them. This CDR3 is 14 amino acids long. CDR1 LNHNV and CDR2 YYDKDF come from the germline V gene (reference sequence). CDR3 sequence reads: CATSRDGGSDEQYF. CDR3 DNA: TGTGCCACCAGCAGAGATGGCGGTTCGGACGAGCAGTACTTC.

In its sample, this clonotype was seen many times. The rearrangement uses TRBV10-3 and TRBJ2-3; 7 nucleotides match TRBD1. The trim removed 10 bases at V and 2 bases at J, leaving 9 bases unmatched. The CDR3 has 14 residues. Looked up from germline, CDR1 is ENHRY and CDR2 is SYGVKD. CDR3 nucleotides: TGTGCCACCCGTCCCGGGACAGCCACAGATACGCAGTATTTT. Protein product: CATRPGTATDTQYF.